Listed below are T cell receptor beta chains from one sample, sequenced in a study of shared clonotypes between healthy human individuals. TCRdb's table, derived via immunoSEQ multiplex PCR, lists solely in-frame clones and lacks some. This sample carries about 2.3 million clones, 92% of them seen once, and the ten largest clones take more than 0.35%. The sample taken for sequencing was naive CD4+ T cells from PBMCs. The receptors shown here come from a man aged 18 to 35 in good health. Some clones in this sample may be carry-over from other donors' samples. CDR3s include the opening cysteine and the closing phenylalanine or tryptophan. Fields, in order: V gene, J gene, D gene, clone size, CDR3 DNA, CDR3 protein. The D gene is left open where the match is weak. Only some rows state a clone size, as once, few, many or a class for expanded clones.

TRBV18,TRBJ2-3,TRBD2,NA,TGTGCCAGCTCACGGACTAGCGGAAGCACAGATACGCAGTATTTT,CASSRTSGSTDTQYF
TRBV29-1,TRBJ1-2,NA,once,TGCAGCGTTGAATGGGTACAGTTCTATGGCTACACCTTC,CSVEWVQFYGYTF
TRBV18,TRBJ2-3,NA,once,TGTGCCAGCTCACCACAGGGATTGGGCACAGATACGCAGTATTTT,CASSPQGLGTDTQYF
TRBV28,TRBJ1-2,NA,NA,TGTGCCAGCAGTCCCCAGACCGAAGGCTACACCTTC,CASSPQTEGYTF
TRBV29-1,TRBJ2-1,TRBD2,NA,TGCAGCGTAAGGACTAGCGGGTACAATGAGCAGTTCTTC,CSVRTSGYNEQFF
TRBV5-5,TRBJ1-3,TRBD1,NA,TGTGCCAGCAGGATAACAGGGGGATCTGGAAACACCATATATTTT,CASRITGGSGNTIYF
TRBV6-5,TRBJ2-2,TRBD2,once,TGTGCCAGCAGTGAGGGAGGGTGGGCCGGGGAGCTGTTTTTT,CASSEGGWAGELFF
TRBV2,TRBJ2-2,NA,NA,TGTGCCAGCAGTCTCCTCCTAGGGAACACCGGGGAGCTGTTTTTT,CASSLLLGNTGELFF
TRBV9,TRBJ2-7,NA,once,TGTGCCAGCAGCTCAGGAAGCTCCTACGAGCAGTACTTC,CASSSGSSYEQYF
TRBV6-5,TRBJ1-2,NA,NA,TGTGCCAGCAGTTACTCGAGGTCCTCTCGGGGCTACACCTTC,CASSYSRSSRGYTF
TRBV30,TRBJ2-5,NA,NA,TGTGCCTGGAGTGCAGGGAAAGAGACCCAGTACTTC,CAWSAGKETQYF
TRBV5-4,TRBJ2-3,NA,NA,TGTGCCAGCAGCTTGCGGTCTAGCGGCACAGATACGCAGTATTTT,CASSLRSSGTDTQYF
TRBV5-8,TRBJ2-4,NA,NA,TGTGCCAGCAGTCCAAGACGGGTTGTCATTCAGTACTTC,CASSPRRVVIQYF
TRBV7-9,TRBJ2-1,TRBD2,NA,TGTGCCAGCAGCTCGCCGGGACTAGGGGACAATGAGCAGTTCTTC,CASSSPGLGDNEQFF
TRBV9,TRBJ1-4,NA,NA,TGTGCCAGCAGCGTAGGAGGAGTTAATGAAAAACTGTTTTTT,CASSVGGVNEKLFF
TRBV9,TRBJ2-3,TRBD1,NA,TGTGCCAGCAGCGTAGAGGACAGGGGGCGCGGCACAGATACGCAGTATTTT,CASSVEDRGRGTDTQYF
TRBV5-1,TRBJ1-2,NA,NA,TGCGCCAGCCTTTCGGACGGCTCCACTAACTATGGCTACACCTTC,CASLSDGSTNYGYTF
TRBV6-5,TRBJ1-1,TRBD1,NA,TGTGCCAGCAGTTCACGGACAGGGGTGACTGAAGCTTTCTTT,CASSSRTGVTEAFF
TRBV7-2,TRBJ1-2,TRBD1,NA,TGTGCCAGCAGCATGGGGTGGACAGGGGTCTATGGCTACACCTTC,CASSMGWTGVYGYTF
TRBV28,TRBJ2-3,TRBD2,NA,TGTGCCAGCAACCCAAGCGGGAAGACCACAGATACGCAGTATTTT,CASNPSGKTTDTQYF
TRBV19,TRBJ1-2,NA,few,TGTGCCAGTAGTATAGCTCCCTATGGCTACACCTTC,CASSIAPYGYTF
TRBV27,TRBJ1-1,NA,NA,TGTGCCAGCAGTTTCAGGTTCGACACTGAAGCTTTCTTT,CASSFRFDTEAFF
TRBV5-1,TRBJ2-1,TRBD1,NA,TGCGCCACCTCGGACAGGGAATTAGCTGAGCAGTTCTTC,CATSDRELAEQFF
TRBV5-1,TRBJ2-2,NA,NA,TGCGCCAGCAGCTTGGACTCAGGGCTAGGGGAGCTGTTTTTT,CASSLDSGLGELFF
TRBV30,TRBJ1-4,TRBD1,NA,TGTGCCTGGAGTCAGACAGGGGTTAATGAAAAACTGTTTTTT,CAWSQTGVNEKLFF
TRBV6-1,TRBJ2-2,NA,NA,TGTGCCAGCGGGGGGTTCCGGTATTTTACCGGGGAGCTGTTTTTT,CASGGFRYFTGELFF
TRBV7-9,TRBJ2-7,NA,once,TGTGCCAGCAGCTTGCGGACGGCCCCGCCACAGTACTTC,CASSLRTAPPQYF
TRBV27,TRBJ1-6,NA,once,TGTGCCAGCGCCCTGGGCGCATTCCAGTCACCCCTCCACTTT,CASALGAFQSPLHF
TRBV5-5,TRBJ1-4,NA,NA,TGTGCCAGCAGCTTGGCGGCAGGAAAACTGTTTTTT,CASSLAAGKLFF
TRBV5-4,TRBJ1-2,NA,NA,TGTGCCAGCAGCTTGGCGTCTACAGGGAACCATGGCTACACCTTC,CASSLASTGNHGYTF
TRBV5-4,TRBJ2-7,NA,NA,TGTGCCAGCAGCCCCGACTCCGTTAACTCCTACGAGCAGTACTTC,CASSPDSVNSYEQYF
TRBV29-1,TRBJ1-1,NA,few,TGCAGCGTTCCATCACAGGGCTGGGGGACTGAAGCTTTCTTT,CSVPSQGWGTEAFF
TRBV7-9,TRBJ1-4,NA,NA,TGTGCCAGCAGCCCAGCCCGGATCGGACCAGTAGATGAAAAACTGTTTTTT,CASSPARIGPVDEKLFF
TRBV18,TRBJ2-7,TRBD2,NA,TGTGCCAGCTCACCAACTAGCGGGAGTATCTACGAGCAGTACTTC,CASSPTSGSIYEQYF
TRBV28,TRBJ2-2,TRBD2,NA,TGTGCCAGCAGTTTAAGACTAGCGGGAGGGCCTGGCACCGGGGAGCTGTTTTTT,CASSLRLAGGPGTGELFF